These 9 T cell receptor beta chains were sequenced from one sample in a study of T cell repertoires in cytomegalovirus infection (dated by TCRdb to about 2019). Sequenced using an Illumina HiSeq 1500. TCRdb's own reprocessing of the public reads used fastp at Q25 and MiXCR and kept productive beta chains. Entries are consolidated by CDR3 protein sequence, retaining the most common genes and DNA. The sample contains around 330,000 distinct CDR3 sequences, 17% of them found a single time. The ten largest clones represent around 12% of the sample. Sequencing was performed on PBMCs. The source is a human donor in good health (CMV status not recorded). Some clones in this sample may be carry-over from other donors' samples.

At least ten counts were recorded for this clonotype. The chain couples TRBV10-3 to TRBJ2-1; 10 bases line up with TRBD1. Germline loops: CDR1 ENHRY, CDR2 SYGVKD. The CDR3 is made up of 15 amino acids. Unmatched junction bases numbered 12, after V lost 6 bases and J lost 10 bases. This CDR3 is CAISKGQGGLGEQFF. CDR3 sequence (DNA): TGTGCCATCAGCAAAGGACAGGGGGGGCTAGGAGAGCAGTTCTTC.

This clonotype was counted ten times or more. This chain uses TRBV12-3 or TRBV12-4 with TRBJ2-5, with 7 bases matching TRBD1. The CDR3 consists of 14 residues. Trimming at V came to 4 bases and at J to 2 bases, leaving 4 bases not matched to a gene. CDR3 amino acids: CASSSDRVQETQYF. DNA for the CDR3: TGTGCCAGCAGTTCCGACAGGGTGCAAGAGACCCAGTACTTC.

This clonotype was seen only a few times. This rearrangement joins TRBV28 to TRBJ2-6; 8 bases agree with TRBD1. Germline trimming cut 5 bases from V and 1 base from J; bases unmatched to any gene: 10. There are 18 residues in the CDR3. Per the germline V gene, CDR1 is MDHEN and CDR2 is SYDVKM. The DNA for the CDR3 is TGTGCCAGCAGTGGTGGGGACAGGTCAAGTTCTGGGGCCAACGTCCTGACTTTC. Amino acid sequence: CASSGGDRSSSGANVLTF.

The genes are TRBV29-1 and TRBJ1-4, with 8 bases lining up with TRBD1. CDR1 and CDR2 from the germline V gene are SQVTM and ANQGSEA. V lost 6 bases, J lost 1 base, and 4 bases stayed unmatched. This CDR3 spans 14 amino acids. The DNA for the CDR3 is TGCAGCGTAGTCGGACAGGGAACTAATGAAAAACTGTTTTTT. This translates into CSVVGQGTNEKLFF.

CDR3 sequence reads: CASRVSGGNEQFF. CDR3 DNA: TGTGCCAGCAGGGTTAGCGGGGGCAATGAGCAGTTCTTC. J is TRBJ2-1 and V is TRBV12-3 or TRBV12-4; 9 positions match TRBD2. The CDR3 sequence is 13 residues long. V lost 6 bases and J lost 6; bases outside the gene matches: 3.

Many counts were recorded for this clonotype. The J gene is TRBJ2-2, the V gene TRBV7-3, with D perhaps matching TRBD2 (5 bases). The germline V gene has CDR1 SGHTA and CDR2 FQGTGA. CDR3 length equals 17 residues. V lost 4 bases and J lost 5, with 20 bases in between. Here the CDR3 DNA reads TGTGCCAGCAGCTCCTCGCAAGGTGGCCGGGGTACCGGGGAGCTGTTTTTT. Its translation is CASSSSQGGRGTGELFF.

This rearrangement joins TRBV12-3 or TRBV12-4 to TRBJ2-7; weak D call: TRBD2 (6 bases). V gave up 5 bases and J gave up 4 bases, with 21 bases separating them. This CDR3 has 16 residues. The CDR3 nucleotides are TGTGCCAGCAGTCTGGGGGGTGGTGGAGGCCAATACGAGCAGTACTTC. It encodes CASSLGGGGGQYEQYF.

This clonotype was recorded at least ten times. The chain recombines TRBV7-8 with TRBJ2-3; unclear D gene. CDR3 length: 13 amino acids. V was trimmed by 5 bases and J by 1 base, leaving 7 bases between them. Germline V CDR1 and CDR2: SGHVS, FQNEAQ. CDR3 region: CASSPARTDTQYF. The CDR3 DNA sequence: TGTGCCAGCAGCCCCGCCCGCACAGATACGCAGTATTTT.

The table lists this clonotype with many counts. The gene calls are TRBV19 and TRBJ2-1; the D gene could be TRBD1 or TRBD2 (6 bases each). This CDR3 region has 14 residues. Germline CDR1 and CDR2: LNHDA and SQIVND (reference sequence). V dropped 5 bases and J dropped 2 bases, with 10 bases sitting between them. The CDR3 sequence: CASSYGGPYNEQFF. The CDR3 DNA is TGTGCCAGTAGTTATGGGGGGCCCTACAATGAGCAGTTCTTC.